This T cell receptor (beta chain) was observed in a study of CD8 T cells in ankylosing spondylitis. Study conclusions and caveats: Within ankylosing spondylitis blood, a TCR beta motif made up of eight highly homologous variants appeared to be characteristic.

This clonotype occurred a few times. Its antigen is still unknown. The CDR3 extends over 17 amino acids. The V end was cut by 4 bases, the J end by 0 bases, with 14 bases between. Germline V lookup: CDR1 SGDLS, CDR2 YYNGEE. TCRdb itself ran the 5' RACE reads through MiXCR, one entry per CDR3 protein. The table shows a few hundred thousand distinct CDR3 sequences, with approximately 8% occurring only once. The chain uses TRBV9 and TRBJ2-6, with D possibly matching TRBD2 (5 bases). The sequence derives from a male donor with ankylosing spondylitis. The material sequenced was blood, either unsorted or a sorted T cell fraction (not recorded which). In DNA, the CDR3 is TGTGCCAGCAGCTCAGAGAGGGCAGCCTCTGGGGCCAACGTCCTGACTTTC. Translation gives CASSSERAASGANVLTF.